These 19 T cell receptor beta chains were all obtained from the same sample, sequenced in a study of blood T cell repertoires in COVID-19. Some clones are missing from TCRdb's copy, which holds only in-frame ones; the method was immunoSEQ multiplex PCR. The table has some 200,000 clones, approximately 90% seen once. Sequences were obtained from PBMCs or T cells enriched from blood (not recorded which). The receptors come from a woman in her twenties or thirties who had recovered from COVID-19.

This chain joins TRBV7-2 and TRBJ1-2; possibly TRBD1 for D (5 bases). V was clipped by 5 bases and J by 2 bases, with 15 bases between them. The CDR3 has 15 amino acids. Germline loops: CDR1 SGHTA, CDR2 FQGNSA. The CDR3 is CASSPRDGFNYGYTF. CDR3 DNA: TGTGCCAGCAGCCCGCGGGACGGATTCAACTATGGCTACACCTTC.

The rearrangement links TRBV6-5 to TRBJ1-1, with D unresolved. Trimming cost V 5 bases and J 4 bases, with 11 bases left between them. The CDR3 length is 13 residues. CDR1 and CDR2 from the germline V gene are MNHEY and SVGAGI. CDR3 residues: CASSQDAPTEAFF. CDR3 bases: TGTGCCAGCAGTCAGGATGCCCCCACTGAAGCTTTCTTT.

The gene calls are TRBV7-6 and TRBJ2-2, with 12 bases matching TRBD1. The CDR3 covers 17 residues. The germline V gene encodes CDR1 SGHVS and CDR2 FNYEAQ. After removal of 2 bases from V and 2 bases from J, the junction contained 3 bases not matched to a gene. CDR3: CASSLMGTGGNTGELFF. CDR3 in DNA: TGTGCCAGCAGCTTAATGGGGACAGGGGGCAACACCGGGGAGCTGTTTTTT.

There are a few counts of this clone. The chain uses TRBV5-4 and TRBJ1-6, with no clear D. Per germline, CDR1 SGHNT and CDR2 YYREEE (reference sequence). Trimming pared 3 bases from V and 8 bases from J, leaving 12 bases between. This CDR3 is built from 14 residues. Written as DNA, the CDR3 is TGTGCCAGCAGCTCATTCCAGGAGGATTCACCCCTCCACTTT. This gives the protein CASSSFQEDSPLHF.

The chain joins TRBV5-1 to TRBJ2-3; 10 bases map to TRBD2. Trimming took 5 bases from V and 2 from J; bases not matched to a gene: 8. The CDR3 loop spans 16 amino acids. CDR1 and CDR2 (germline): SGHRS, YFSETQ. The CDR3 is CASSSASGGYTDTQYF. CDR3 in DNA: TGCGCCAGCAGTTCAGCTAGCGGGGGTTACACAGATACGCAGTATTTT.

This clone occurred once. The chain links TRBV29-1 to TRBJ2-1, with TRBD1 as a possible D gene (5 bases). The CDR3 has 16 amino acids. Germline V gene data show CDR1 as SQVTM and CDR2 as ANQGSEA. Trimming took 1 base from V and 10 from J, leaving 23 bases between them. CDR3 amino acids: CSVEGLSGRATEEQFF. CDR3 nucleotides: TGCAGCGTTGAAGGGCTTTCGGGCAGGGCTACGGAGGAGCAGTTCTTC.

The chain recombines TRBV5-6 with TRBJ2-1; a possible D gene is TRBD2 (5 bases). The ends were cut back, 1 base at V and 6 bases at J, with 8 bases in the middle. There are 13 residues in the CDR3. Germline CDR1 reads SGHDT; CDR2 reads YYEEEE. CDR3 amino acids: CASSLTRTNEQFF. The DNA of the CDR3 is TGTGCCAGCAGCTTGACTAGGACCAATGAGCAGTTCTTC.

DNA of the CDR3: TGTGCCAGCAGCCATTTAGCCAGTGAGGATGAAAAACTGTTTTTT. Its protein product is CASSHLASEDEKLFF. The chain has TRBV3-1 (or the pseudogene TRBV3-2) and TRBJ1-4; D gene uncertain. V dropped 3 bases and J dropped 6 bases, with 14 bases sitting between them. The V gene's germline CDR1 is LGHDT and CDR2 YNNKEL (reference sequence). The CDR3 sequence is 15 residues long.

The chain couples TRBV2 to TRBJ2-1, with a weak D call TRBD2 (6 bases). The length of the CDR3 is 15 residues. V was cut by 6 bases and J by 1 base, with 13 bases left in between. Germline V gives CDR1 SNHLY, CDR2 FYNNEI. CDR3 DNA: TGTGCCAGCAGCATCGGGGGTAGATCCTACAATGAGCAGTTCTTC. This sequence encodes CASSIGGRSYNEQFF. Complete variable domain (other parts from reference TRBV2 and TRBJ2-1): EPEVTQTPSHQVTQMGQEVILRCVPISNHLYFYWYRQILGQKVEFLVSFYNNEISEKSEIFDDQFSVERPDGSNFTLKIRSTKLEDSAMYFCASSIGGRSYNEQFFGPGTRLTVL.

The chain uses TRBV4-3 and TRBJ1-2, with D unclear. V lost 0 bases, J lost 6 bases, and 8 bases lay in between. CDR1 LGHNA and CDR2 YSLEER come from the germline V gene. The CDR3 is made up of 13 amino acids. The CDR3 sequence: CASSQDRSHGYTF. The CDR3 DNA follows: TGCGCCAGCAGCCAAGATCGGAGTCATGGCTACACCTTC.

The rearrangement uses TRBV5-4 and TRBJ2-5; maybe TRBD2 (5 bases). This CDR3 contains 16 residues. V dropped 3 bases and J dropped 2 bases, with 17 bases sitting between them. Germline V CDR1 and CDR2: SGHNT, YYREEE (reference sequence). CDR3 region: CASSSPLVRGQETQYF. The CDR3 DNA reads as TGTGCCAGCAGCTCTCCGTTGGTCCGGGGACAAGAGACCCAGTACTTC.

The chain couples TRBV12-3 or TRBV12-4 to TRBJ1-2; the D gene is possibly TRBD1 (5 bases). The CDR3 covers 13 residues. Trimming took 3 bases from V and 6 from J, leaving 11 bases between them. The CDR3 bases are TGTGCCAGCAGTTTGTGGCAGGGAAATGGCTACACCTTC. Translating gives CASSLWQGNGYTF.

The chain links TRBV5-1 to TRBJ1-2, with 7 bases matching TRBD1. V trimming: 4 bases; J trimming: 4 bases; junction bases outside the gene matches: 7. Germline lookup yields CDR1 SGHRS and CDR2 YFSETQ. The CDR3 spans 14 residues. The CDR3 nucleotides read TGCGCCAGCAGCCCCCGGGACAGTTTCTATGGCTACACCTTC. Its translation is CASSPRDSFYGYTF.

V usage is TRBV15 and J usage is TRBJ1-2; 9 bases agree with TRBD1. Germline V lookup: CDR1 LNHNV, CDR2 YYDKDF (reference sequence). This CDR3 is 13 amino acids long. The trim removed 8 bases at V and 8 bases at J, leaving 9 bases unmatched. The CDR3 is CATRRDREEGYTF. The DNA for the CDR3 is TGTGCCACCCGTCGGGACAGGGAGGAAGGCTACACCTTC.

This chain connects TRBV2 to TRBJ1-2, with D perhaps TRBD1 (5 bases). From germline, CDR1 is SNHLY and CDR2 FYNNEI. This CDR3 is 14 amino acids long. The V gene lost 2 bases and the J gene lost 4 bases, with 11 bases spanning the gap. The CDR3 loop reads CASSELRQSYGYTF. The DNA of the CDR3 is TGTGCCAGCAGTGAATTGCGACAGTCCTATGGCTACACCTTC. Together with reference TRBV2 and TRBJ1-2, the CDR3 gives the full variable domain: EPEVTQTPSHQVTQMGQEVILRCVPISNHLYFYWYRQILGQKVEFLVSFYNNEISEKSEIFDDQFSVERPDGSNFTLKIRSTKLEDSAMYFCASSELRQSYGYTFGSGTRLTVV.

The rearrangement links TRBV4-3 to TRBJ2-6; 9 bases are a match to TRBD1. This CDR3 is 20 amino acids long. Germline V CDR1 and CDR2: LGHNA, YSLEER. After removal of 0 bases from V and 0 bases from J, the junction contained 9 bases not matched to a gene. CDR3 loop: CASSQDLVGQGTSGANVLTF. CDR3 bases: TGCGCCAGCAGCCAAGATCTGGTAGGACAGGGGACCTCTGGGGCCAACGTCCTGACTTTC.

This clone was picked up one time. CDR3 region: CASRDSSSYEQYF. DNA of the CDR3: TGTGCCAGCAGAGACAGCAGCTCCTACGAGCAGTACTTC. The chain recombines TRBV2 with TRBJ2-7; D perhaps matches TRBD1 (5 bases). This CDR3 region has 13 residues. V gave up 6 bases and J gave up 0 bases, with 9 bases separating them. Germline CDR1 reads SNHLY; CDR2 reads FYNNEI.

The rearrangement links TRBV19 to TRBJ1-5, with a weak D call TRBD1 (5 bases). CDR3 length: 16 amino acids. The ends were cut back, 3 bases at V and 5 bases at J, with 17 bases in the middle. Germline V lookup: CDR1 LNHDA, CDR2 SQIVND (reference sequence). CDR3 sequence reads: CASSILRPVQDQPQHF. As DNA, the CDR3 is TGTGCCAGTAGTATTCTTAGGCCTGTACAGGATCAGCCCCAGCATTTT.

The chain links TRBV11-1 to TRBJ1-1; 7 bases agree with TRBD1. This CDR3 has 16 residues. V lost 2 bases to trimming and J lost 5 bases; unmatched junction nucleotides: 11. The germline CDR1 and CDR2 sequences are SGHAT and FQDESV (reference sequence). The CDR3 bases are TGTGCCAGCAGCTTAATCGTTCGGACAGGTGGTACTGAAGCTTTCTTT. It codes for CASSLIVRTGGTEAFF.